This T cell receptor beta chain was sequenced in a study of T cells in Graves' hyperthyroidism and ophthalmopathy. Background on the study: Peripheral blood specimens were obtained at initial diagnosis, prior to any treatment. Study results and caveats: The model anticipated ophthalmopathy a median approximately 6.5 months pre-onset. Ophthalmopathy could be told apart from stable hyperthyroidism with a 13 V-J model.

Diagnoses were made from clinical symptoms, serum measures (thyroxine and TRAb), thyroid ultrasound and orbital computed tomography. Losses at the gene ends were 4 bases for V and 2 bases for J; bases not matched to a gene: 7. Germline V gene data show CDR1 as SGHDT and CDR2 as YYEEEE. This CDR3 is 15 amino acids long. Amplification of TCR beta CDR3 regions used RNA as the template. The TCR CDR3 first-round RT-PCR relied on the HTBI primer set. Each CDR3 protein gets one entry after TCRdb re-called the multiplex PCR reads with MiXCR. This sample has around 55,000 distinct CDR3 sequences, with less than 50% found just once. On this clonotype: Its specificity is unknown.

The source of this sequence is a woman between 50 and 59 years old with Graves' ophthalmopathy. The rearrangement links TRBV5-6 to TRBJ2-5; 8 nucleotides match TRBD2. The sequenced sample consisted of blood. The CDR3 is CASSISGGEQETQYF. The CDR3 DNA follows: TGTGCCAGCAGCATCTCGGGGGGGGAACAAGAGACCCAGTACTTC.